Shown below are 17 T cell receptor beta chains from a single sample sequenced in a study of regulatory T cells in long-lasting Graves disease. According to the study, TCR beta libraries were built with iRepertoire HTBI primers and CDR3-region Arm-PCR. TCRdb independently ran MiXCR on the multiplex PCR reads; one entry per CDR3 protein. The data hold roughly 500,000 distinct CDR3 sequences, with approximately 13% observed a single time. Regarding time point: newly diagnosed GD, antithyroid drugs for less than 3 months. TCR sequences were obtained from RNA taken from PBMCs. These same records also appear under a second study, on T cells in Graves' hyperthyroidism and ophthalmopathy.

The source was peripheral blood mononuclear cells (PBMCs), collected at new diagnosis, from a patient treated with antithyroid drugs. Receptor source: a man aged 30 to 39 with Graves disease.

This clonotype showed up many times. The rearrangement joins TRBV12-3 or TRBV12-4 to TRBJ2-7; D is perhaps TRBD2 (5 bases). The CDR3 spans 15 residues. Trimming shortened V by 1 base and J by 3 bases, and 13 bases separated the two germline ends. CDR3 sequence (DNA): TGTGCCAGCAGTTTAGAACGAAGCGGTAGCTACGAGCAGTACTTC. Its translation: CASSLERSGSYEQYF.

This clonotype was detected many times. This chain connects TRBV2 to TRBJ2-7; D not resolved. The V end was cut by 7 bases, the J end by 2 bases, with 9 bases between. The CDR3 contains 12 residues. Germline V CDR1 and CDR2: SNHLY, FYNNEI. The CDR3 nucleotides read TGTGCCAGCACGGACGCGGCCTACGAGCAGTACTTC. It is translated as CASTDAAYEQYF. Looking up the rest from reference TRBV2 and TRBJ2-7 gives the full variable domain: EPEVTQTPSHQVTQMGQEVILRCVPISNHLYFYWYRQILGQKVEFLVSFYNNEISEKSEIFDDQFSVERPDGSNFTLKIRSTKLEDSAMYFCASTDAAYEQYFGPGTRLTVT.

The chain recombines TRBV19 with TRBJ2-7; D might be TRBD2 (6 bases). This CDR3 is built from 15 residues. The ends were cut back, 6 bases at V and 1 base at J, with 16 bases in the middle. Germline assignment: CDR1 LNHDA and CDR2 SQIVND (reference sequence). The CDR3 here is CASSYSGYESYEQYF. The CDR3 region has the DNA TGTGCCAGTAGCTATAGCGGTTATGAGTCCTACGAGCAGTACTTC. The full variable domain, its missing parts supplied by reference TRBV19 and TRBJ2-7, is DGGITQSPKYLFRKEGQNVTLSCEQNLNHDAMYWYRQDPGQGLRLIYYSQIVNDFQKGDIAEGYSVSREKKESFPLTVTSAQKNPTAFYLCASSYSGYESYEQYFGPGTRLTVT.

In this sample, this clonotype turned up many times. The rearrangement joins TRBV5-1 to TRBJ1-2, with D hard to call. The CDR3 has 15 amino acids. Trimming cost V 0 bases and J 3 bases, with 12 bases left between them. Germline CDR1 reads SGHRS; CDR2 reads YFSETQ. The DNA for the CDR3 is TGCGCCAGCAGCTTGGACCGACCCGTTGACTATGGCTACACCTTC. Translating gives CASSLDRPVDYGYTF. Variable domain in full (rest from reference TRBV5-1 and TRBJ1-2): KAGVTQTPRYLIKTRGQQVTLSCSPISGHRSVSWYQQTPGQGLQFLFEYFSETQRNKGNFPGRFSGRQFSNSRSEMNVSTLELGDSALYLCASSLDRPVDYGYTFGSGTRLTVV.

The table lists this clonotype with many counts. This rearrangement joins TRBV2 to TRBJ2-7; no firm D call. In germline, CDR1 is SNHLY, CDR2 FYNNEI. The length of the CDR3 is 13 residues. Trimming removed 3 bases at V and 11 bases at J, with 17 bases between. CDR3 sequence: CASSDPGSPKEYF. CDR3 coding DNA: TGTGCCAGCAGTGACCCGGGCAGCCCTAAGGAGTACTTC.

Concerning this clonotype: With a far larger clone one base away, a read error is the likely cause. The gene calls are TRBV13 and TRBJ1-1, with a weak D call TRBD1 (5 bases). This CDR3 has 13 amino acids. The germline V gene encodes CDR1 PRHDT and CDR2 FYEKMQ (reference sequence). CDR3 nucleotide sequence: TGTGCCCGCAGTGGGGGAGGGGCCTTTGAAGCTTTCTTT. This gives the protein CARSGGGAFEAFF. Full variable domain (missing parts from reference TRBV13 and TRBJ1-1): AAGVIQSPRHLIKEKRETATLKCYPIPRHDTVYWYQQGPGQDPQFLISFYEKMQSDKGSIPDRFSAQQFSDYHSELNMSSLELGDSALYFCARSGGGAFEAFFGQGTRLTVV.

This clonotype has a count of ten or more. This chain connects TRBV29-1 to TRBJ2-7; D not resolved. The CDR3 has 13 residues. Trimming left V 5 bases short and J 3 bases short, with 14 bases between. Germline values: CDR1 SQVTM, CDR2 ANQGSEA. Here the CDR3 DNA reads TGCAGCGTTATATCCCGGCCATACTACGAGCAGTACTTC. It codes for CSVISRPYYEQYF.

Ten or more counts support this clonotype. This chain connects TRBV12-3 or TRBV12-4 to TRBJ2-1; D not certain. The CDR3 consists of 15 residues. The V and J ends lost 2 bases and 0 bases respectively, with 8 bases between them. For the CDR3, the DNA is TGTGCCAGCAGTTTATTGGCCCCCTCCTACAATGAGCAGTTCTTC. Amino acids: CASSLLAPSYNEQFF.

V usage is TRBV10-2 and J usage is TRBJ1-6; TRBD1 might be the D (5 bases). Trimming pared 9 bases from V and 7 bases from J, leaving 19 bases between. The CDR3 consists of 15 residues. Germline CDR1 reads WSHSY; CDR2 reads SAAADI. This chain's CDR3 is CASRSREAGNSPLHF. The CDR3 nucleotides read TGCGCCAGTCGGAGCAGGGAGGCCGGAAATTCACCCCTCCACTTT.

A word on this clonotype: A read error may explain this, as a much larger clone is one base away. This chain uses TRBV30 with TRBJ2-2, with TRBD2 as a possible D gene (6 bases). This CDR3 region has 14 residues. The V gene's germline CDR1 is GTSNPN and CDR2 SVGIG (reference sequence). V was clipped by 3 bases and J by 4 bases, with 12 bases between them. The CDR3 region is CAWSPRLGTGELFF. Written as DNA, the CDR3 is TGTGCCTGGAGCCCACGACTAGGCACCGGGGAGCTGTTTTTT. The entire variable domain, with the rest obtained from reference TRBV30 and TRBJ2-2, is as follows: SQTIHQWPATLVQPVGSPLSLECTVEGTSNPNLYWYRQAAGRGLQLLFYSVGIGQISSEVPQNLSASRPQDRQFILSSKKLLLSDSGFYLCAWSPRLGTGELFFGEGSRLTVL.

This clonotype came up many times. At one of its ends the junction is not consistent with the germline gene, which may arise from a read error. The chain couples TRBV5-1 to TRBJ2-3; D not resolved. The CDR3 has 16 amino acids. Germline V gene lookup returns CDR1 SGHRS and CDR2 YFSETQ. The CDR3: CASSQKSFASTDTQYF. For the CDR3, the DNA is TGTGCCAGCAGCCAAAAGTCCTTTGCAAGCACAGATACGCAGTATTTT.

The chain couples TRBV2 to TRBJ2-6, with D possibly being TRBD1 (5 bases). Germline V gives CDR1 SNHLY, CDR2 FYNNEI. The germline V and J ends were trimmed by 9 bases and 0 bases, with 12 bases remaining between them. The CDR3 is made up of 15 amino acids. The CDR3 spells CASRQPSSGANVLTF. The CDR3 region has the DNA TGTGCCAGTAGACAGCCCAGCTCTGGGGCCAACGTCCTGACTTTC. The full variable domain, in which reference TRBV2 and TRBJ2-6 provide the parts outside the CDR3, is EPEVTQTPSHQVTQMGQEVILRCVPISNHLYFYWYRQILGQKVEFLVSFYNNEISEKSEIFDDQFSVERPDGSNFTLKIRSTKLEDSAMYFCASRQPSSGANVLTFGAGSRLTVL.

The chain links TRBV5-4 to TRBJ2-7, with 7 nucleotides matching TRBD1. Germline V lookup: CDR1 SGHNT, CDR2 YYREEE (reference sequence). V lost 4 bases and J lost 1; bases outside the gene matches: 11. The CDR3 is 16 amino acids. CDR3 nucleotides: TGTGCCAGCAGCGCCGGGTACAGGGGCGGGTCCTACGAGCAGTACTTC. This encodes CASSAGYRGGSYEQYF. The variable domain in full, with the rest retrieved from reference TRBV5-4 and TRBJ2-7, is ETGVTQSPTHLIKTRGQQVTLRCSSQSGHNTVSWYQQALGQGPQFIFQYYREEENGRGNFPPRFSGLQFPNYSSELNVNALELDDSALYLCASSAGYRGGSYEQYFGPGTRLTVT.

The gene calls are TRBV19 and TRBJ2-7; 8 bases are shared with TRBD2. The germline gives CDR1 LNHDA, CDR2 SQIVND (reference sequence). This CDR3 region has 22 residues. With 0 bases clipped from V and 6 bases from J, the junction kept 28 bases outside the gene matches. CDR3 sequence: CASSIDRSWQAQDQKRELEQYF. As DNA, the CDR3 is TGTGCCAGTAGTATAGATCGTTCTTGGCAGGCCCAAGACCAAAAGCGGGAGCTCGAGCAGTACTTC.

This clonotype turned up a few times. CDR3: CASGLSPRGGYTF. Written as DNA, the CDR3 is TGTGCTAGTGGTTTGAGCCCGCGGGGGGGCTACACCTTC. The chain has TRBV12-5 and TRBJ1-2; D is perhaps TRBD1 (5 bases). This CDR3 has 13 amino acids. CDR1 is LGHNT, CDR2 FRNRAP, per germline. With 2 bases removed from V and 8 bases from J, the gap between germline ends came to 12 bases.

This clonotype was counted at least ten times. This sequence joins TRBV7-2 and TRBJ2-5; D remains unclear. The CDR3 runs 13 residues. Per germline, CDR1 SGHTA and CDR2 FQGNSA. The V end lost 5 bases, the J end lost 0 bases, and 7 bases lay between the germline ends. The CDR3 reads CASSAGHQETQYF. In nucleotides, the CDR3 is TGTGCCAGCAGCGCCGGGCACCAAGAGACCCAGTACTTC.

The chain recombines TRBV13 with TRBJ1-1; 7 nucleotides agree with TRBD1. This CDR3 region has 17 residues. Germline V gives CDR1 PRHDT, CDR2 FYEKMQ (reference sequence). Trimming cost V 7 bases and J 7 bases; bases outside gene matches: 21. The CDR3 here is CASTHSGGGAWGSEAFF. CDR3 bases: TGTGCCAGCACCCATTCAGGAGGGGGCGCGTGGGGTAGTGAAGCTTTCTTT.